The 13 T cell receptor beta chains given below trace back to one sample, sequenced in a study of blood T cells in healthy people across ages. Using a J-beta primer mix together with a sample-barcoded 5' primer, a second PCR was run for roughly 6 to 12 cycles. TCRdb reprocessed the 5' RACE reads via MiXCR and lists one record per CDR3 protein. The sample gives 800,000 to 1,000,000 distinct CDR3 sequences, around 48% of which show up once; about an eighth is in the top ten. What was sequenced was blood. All receptors derive from a man aged 25-45 years in good health.

There are a few counts of this clonotype. The V gene is TRBV7-9, the J gene TRBJ2-7; a weak D match, TRBD2 (5 bases). The CDR3 length is 13 residues. Trimming took 5 bases from V and 5 from J, leaving 13 bases between them. CDR1 and CDR2 (germline): SEHNR, FQNEAQ (reference sequence). The CDR3 sequence: CASSQSEDHEQYF. The DNA for the CDR3 is TGTGCCAGCAGCCAATCGGAGGACCACGAGCAGTACTTC.

The rearrangement links TRBV5-1 to TRBJ2-5, with D perhaps matching TRBD1 (5 bases). The J call may be mistaken, given a closer DNA end match to TRBJ2-7. The CDR3 spans 14 residues. Per germline, CDR1 SGHRS and CDR2 YFSETQ. CDR3 amino acids: CASSLDQAGYEQYF. The CDR3 DNA reads as TGCGCCAGCAGCTTGGACCAGGCAGGGTACGAGCAGTACTTC.

The V call is TRBV7-3, the J call TRBJ1-2; no reliable D call. Trimming took 1 base from V and 3 from J, leaving 6 bases between them. The CDR3 is made up of 13 amino acids. Germline V gene lookup returns CDR1 SGHTA and CDR2 FQGTGA. CDR3: CASSLNSHYGYTF. CDR3 sequence (DNA): TGTGCCAGCAGCTTAAATTCACACTATGGCTACACCTTC. Together with reference TRBV7-3 and TRBJ1-2, the CDR3 gives the full variable domain: GAGVSQTPSNKVTEKGKYVELRCDPISGHTALYWYRQSLGQGPEFLIYFQGTGAADDSGLPNDRFFAVRPEGSVSTLKIQRTERGDSAVYLCASSLNSHYGYTFGSGTRLTVV.

This clonotype has only a few counts. The V call is TRBV7-2, the J call TRBJ2-1; TRBD1 matches at 9 bases. The V gene end was trimmed by 4 bases and the J gene end by 5 bases; junction bases not matched to a gene: 9. From germline, CDR1 is SGHTA and CDR2 FQGNSA. The CDR3 sequence is 16 residues long. CDR3 loop: CASSSRRTGVDNEQFF. The CDR3 region has the DNA TGTGCCAGCAGCTCGAGAAGGACAGGGGTGGACAATGAGCAGTTCTTC.

The chain employs TRBV12-3 or TRBV12-4 and TRBJ2-7; 10 bases line up with TRBD1. The junction had 9 bases not matched to a gene; V was cut back by 6 bases and J by 4 bases. The CDR3 length is 15 residues. The CDR3 protein is CASRMGQGSKYEQYF. The CDR3 nucleotides read TGTGCCAGCAGAATGGGACAGGGGAGTAAATACGAGCAGTACTTC.

The sample holds many counts of this clonotype. J is TRBJ2-3 and V is TRBV4-3; 11 nucleotides agree with TRBD2. V dropped 3 bases and J dropped 2; count of bases not matched to a gene: 4. CDR1 LGHNA and CDR2 YSLEER come from the germline V gene. CDR3 length equals 16 residues. This CDR3 is CASSHRLAGFTDTQYF. The DNA for the CDR3 is TGCGCCAGCAGCCACAGACTAGCGGGATTCACAGATACGCAGTATTTT.

The chain recombines TRBV11-1 with TRBJ2-2, with no clear D. The CDR3 extends over 15 amino acids. CDR1 is SGHAT and CDR2 is FQDESV in the germline V gene (reference sequence). V lost 8 bases to trimming and J lost 1 base, with 14 bases between them. The CDR3 sequence: CASAKAMGNTGELFF. CDR3 nucleotide sequence: TGTGCCAGCGCAAAAGCGATGGGGAACACCGGGGAGCTGTTTTTT.

This clonotype was recorded at least ten times. The chain uses TRBV2 and TRBJ2-1; no definite D call. The V gene's germline CDR1 is SNHLY and CDR2 FYNNEI. Deletions cut 4 bases from V and 4 bases from J, with 17 bases between. This CDR3 contains 16 residues. As DNA, the CDR3 is TGTGCCAGCAGTGCATACTCTGGGCAGGTTTACAATGAGCAGTTCTTC. Protein: CASSAYSGQVYNEQFF.

This clonotype was seen only a few times. The chain links TRBV11-3 to TRBJ2-5, with 9 nucleotides matching TRBD1. CDR1 and CDR2 (germline): SGHNT, YENEEA. The CDR3 is made up of 16 amino acids. V trimming: 1 base; J trimming: 0 bases; junction bases outside the gene matches: 3. For the CDR3, the DNA is TGTGCCAGCAGCTTAGGGGGGACAGGGAACCAAGAGACCCAGTACTTC. Translated: CASSLGGTGNQETQYF.

The chain couples TRBV21-1 to TRBJ1-2; the table assigns TRBD1, which was not confirmed against the DNA. TRBV21-1 is designated a pseudogene. The CDR3 length is 15 residues. The DNA for the CDR3 is TGTGCCAGCAGATACAGGGGAGGAGACGGCGATGGCTGCACCTTC. Protein product: CASRYRGGDGDGCTF.

This chain connects TRBV5-1 to TRBJ2-5, with no clear D. The CDR3 runs to 13 residues. CDR1 is SGHRS, CDR2 YFSETQ, per germline. Trimming shortened V by 2 bases and J by 1 base, and 6 bases separated the two germline ends. CDR3 sequence (DNA): TGCGCCAGCAGCTTTCAGGCCCAAGAGACCCAGTACTTC. As protein: CASSFQAQETQYF. The variable domain in full, completed from reference TRBV5-1 and TRBJ2-5, reads KAGVTQTPRYLIKTRGQQVTLSCSPISGHRSVSWYQQTPGQGLQFLFEYFSETQRNKGNFPGRFSGRQFSNSRSEMNVSTLELGDSALYLCASSFQAQETQYFGPGTRLLVL.

This clonotype was found a few times. The chain is built from TRBV5-1 and TRBJ1-4; maybe TRBD1 (6 bases). This CDR3 is built from 16 residues. Trimming took off 0 bases at V and 0 bases at J, with 9 bases between the two ends. Germline V gives CDR1 SGHRS, CDR2 YFSETQ. CDR3 sequence reads: CASSLGTVATNEKLFF. The CDR3, as DNA: TGCGCCAGCAGCTTGGGGACAGTTGCAACTAATGAAAAACTGTTTTTT.

The V and J genes are TRBV3-1 and TRBJ2-5; D not resolved. The DNA end is a closer match to TRBJ2-7, so the J assignment may be wrong. The CDR3 consists of 13 residues. Germline CDR1 is LGHDT and CDR2 is YNNKEL (reference sequence). The CDR3 nucleotides are TGTGCCAGCAGCCTTTGGCAGTCCTACGAGCAGTACTTC. Translated: CASSLWQSYEQYF.